This is a list of T cell receptor beta chains from one sample in a study of blood T cells in healthy people across ages. MiXCR, applied by TCRdb to the 5' RACE reads, yields one record per CDR3 protein. The table has 1.5 million to 2 million distinct CDR3 sequences, around 40% seen once. Sequenced material: blood. These receptor sequences come from a human donor in good health. Each CDR3 is given with its conserved first and last residue. D genes are given only for firm matches. A clone size is listed for some rows: how often the clone was seen (once, few, many), or a class if it is expanded.

size	D	J	V	length	CDR3
.	.	TRBJ2-7	TRBV20-1	14	CSALDPQGSYEQYF
.	TRBD1	TRBJ2-5	TRBV9	14	CASSVGAGGETQYF
.	.	TRBJ2-7	TRBV7-2	14	CASTLFSSSYEQYF
.	TRBD1	TRBJ1-5	TRBV5-1	15	CASSAGQGSNQPQHF
few	.	TRBJ2-1	TRBV12-3/TRBV12-4	12	CASSFWNTEQFF
.	.	TRBJ2-1	TRBV20-1	12	CSASLYNNEQFF
.	.	TRBJ1-2	TRBV3-1	12	CASSQDQGGYTF
few	.	TRBJ2-3	TRBV7-2	15	CASSLNTASTDTQYF
.	TRBD2	TRBJ2-1	TRBV20-1	13	CSARRGGLGEQFF
.	TRBD2	TRBJ2-7	TRBV5-1	16	CASSPNVAGGFYEQYF
.	.	.	TRBV29-1	12	CSVSLGYYEQYF
.	.	TRBJ1-1	TRBV7-2	14	CASSPRWGLGEAFF
few	TRBD1	TRBJ1-2	TRBV20-1	15	CSALRQGASNYGYTF
few	.	TRBJ1-5	TRBV27	13	CASSPDINQPQHF
.	TRBD2	TRBJ2-7	TRBV18	17	CASSPWASGGPTYEQYF
few	.	TRBJ1-4	TRBV20-1	15	CSAPAEGGDNEKLFF
.	.	TRBJ1-5	TRBV19	14	CASSIRGYNQPQHF
.	.	TRBJ1-4	TRBV11-2	16	CASNSWSGEINGKLFF
.	TRBD2	TRBJ2-1	TRBV7-2	15	CASSLDPGGMNEQFF
.	.	.	TRBV9	14	CASSKGPIQETQYF
.	.	TRBJ1-5	TRBV7-2	13	CAGSLRLNQPQHF
.	TRBD1	TRBJ1-5	TRBV19	17	CASSIGQGYSGNQPQHF
few	.	TRBJ1-2	TRBV12-3/TRBV12-4	11	CATTGVYGYTF
.	.	TRBJ2-1	TRBV14	15	CASSQVWEIGIEQFF
few	.	TRBJ2-5	TRBV4-1	16	CASSLLGGLEKETQYF
.	.	TRBJ2-1	TRBV6-1	18	CASSELSAGQVPFNEQFF
once	.	TRBJ2-3	TRBV2	12	CASSEPLGTQYF
.	.	.	TRBV14	15	CASSPQQGLPYEQYF
.	.	TRBJ2-7	TRBV2	14	CASRKGWGPGERYF
.	TRBD1	TRBJ2-3	TRBV5-1	15	CASSGGQGITDTQYF
.	.	TRBJ1-2	TRBV20-1	13	CSARAIGQSGYTF
once	.	TRBJ1-5	TRBV24-1	15	CATSDSRGSGQPQHF
.	TRBD1	TRBJ2-3	TRBV15	15	CATSRGQGRTDTQYF
few	.	TRBJ1-2	TRBV28	15	CASSFRRRVGHGYTF
.	TRBD1	TRBJ2-7	TRBV6-2/TRBV6-3	16	CASSYSPGGSFYEQYF
few	.	TRBJ1-2	TRBV20-1	13	CSATPGQGNGYTF
.	TRBD2	TRBJ2-7	TRBV4-3	15	CASSQSAAGADEQYF
few	.	TRBJ2-1	TRBV24-1	15	CATSDHSLGYNEQFF
.	.	TRBJ2-5	TRBV24-1	12	CATSDIQETQYF
many	.	TRBJ2-7	TRBV7-9	13	CASSPGLHYEQYF
once	.	TRBJ2-1	TRBV27	16	CASSKRVGGVYNEQFF
.	.	TRBJ2-1	TRBV24-1	12	CATRGPGNEQFF
.	.	TRBJ1-2	TRBV5-4	18	CASSLFPSGASANYGYTF
many	.	TRBJ1-2	TRBV29-1	14	CSVEWDGTYYGYTF
.	.	TRBJ2-5	TRBV15	13	CATGYTAWGTQYF
.	.	TRBJ2-3	TRBV27	12	CASRHTTDTQYF
.	.	TRBJ2-7	TRBV6-6	14	CASSFNPGWYEQYF
few	.	TRBJ2-6	TRBV3-1	15	CASSQPLTGANVLTF
few	.	TRBJ2-7	TRBV20-1	12	CSATETIYEQYF
.	.	TRBJ1-2	TRBV9	16	CASSVADETGNNGYTF
.	.	TRBJ2-7	TRBV12-3/TRBV12-4	16	CASSLRATNPLNEQYF
few	.	TRBJ2-6	TRBV20-1	14	CSASWQPGANVLTF
.	.	TRBJ2-3	TRBV10-3	16	CATKEFTGWDTDTQYF
few	.	TRBJ2-3	TRBV13	16	CASSLGRGGGTDTQYF
.	.	TRBJ2-5	TRBV2	13	CASSDEDWETQYF